Sequencing of this T cell receptor beta chain was carried out in a study of human T cells and chemical hapten exposure. Across the study: TCR yields per sample varied, mainly owing to small pooled library volume differences. Study results and limitations: Given that the donors had alopecia, their immune response may differ from that seen in healthy people. Those TCRs sitting above 1 in 1000 frequency stayed the same with DPC sensitization.

As regards this clonotype: Its antigen remains unidentified.

Time point reported: pre-sensitization, week 0. Indicated treatment: therapeutic diphenylcyclopropenone sensitization with weekly scalp DPC. Each CDR3 protein is one row after TCRdb ran MiXCR on the RACE reads. The sample holds about 53,000 distinct CDR3 sequences; more than 7.5% are singletons and the top ten take around 10%. CDR1 is MDHEN and CDR2 is SYDVKM in the germline V gene. CDR3 size: 12 residues. Trimming took off 5 bases at V and 2 bases at J, with 7 bases between the two ends. The sequencing used whole blood, collected in connection with sensitization to the hapten diphenylcyclopropenone (DPC). The TCR sequence derives from a middle-aged man with alopecia areata. Some clones in this sample may be carry-over from other donors' samples. The chain joins TRBV28 to TRBJ2-7; weak D call: TRBD2 (5 bases). The CDR3 loop is CASSRDAYEQYF. CDR3 DNA: TGTGCCAGCAGTCGGGATGCCTACGAGCAGTACTTC.